This TCR beta chain originates from a study of shared clonotypes between healthy human individuals. Regarding the study as a whole: The study found roughly 5% of naive CD4 clonotypes shared across several donors.

Note on this clone: The antigen is unknown.

This table comes from immunoSEQ multiplex PCR, and its TCRdb copy is limited to in-frame clones, with some not included. This sample has roughly 2.2 million clones, with 90% to 95% found just once. Trimming removed 5 bases at V and 12 bases at J, with 17 bases between. The CDR3 covers 13 residues. CDR1 and CDR2 from the germline V gene are SGHNT and YENEEA. This TCR was sampled from a man aged 18 to 29 in good health. Some clones in this sample may be carry-over from other donors' samples. Sequenced input: naive CD4+ T cells from PBMCs. Subset defined: CD45RA+ positively selected. The chain links TRBV11-3 to TRBJ2-1; TRBD1 or TRBD2 may be the D gene (5 bases each). CDR3 amino acids: CASSPGTSGGQFF. The CDR3 DNA is TGTGCCAGCAGCCCGGGGACCAGTGGTGGGCAGTTCTTC.